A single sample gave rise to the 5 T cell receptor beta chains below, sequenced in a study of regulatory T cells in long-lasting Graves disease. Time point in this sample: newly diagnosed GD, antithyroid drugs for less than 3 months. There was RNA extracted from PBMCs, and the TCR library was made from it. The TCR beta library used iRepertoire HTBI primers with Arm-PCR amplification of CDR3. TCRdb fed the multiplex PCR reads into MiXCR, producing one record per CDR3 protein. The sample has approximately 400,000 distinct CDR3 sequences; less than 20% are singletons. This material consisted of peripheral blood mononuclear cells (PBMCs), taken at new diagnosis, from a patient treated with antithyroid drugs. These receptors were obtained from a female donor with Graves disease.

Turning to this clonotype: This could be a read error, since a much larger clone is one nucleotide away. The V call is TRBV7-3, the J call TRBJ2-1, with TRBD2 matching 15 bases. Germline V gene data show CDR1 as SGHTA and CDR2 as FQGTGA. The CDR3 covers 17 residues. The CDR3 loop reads CASSSGTSGGYHNEQSF. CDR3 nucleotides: TGTGCCAGCAGCTCCGGGACTAGCGGGGGGTACCACAATGAGCAGTCCTTC.

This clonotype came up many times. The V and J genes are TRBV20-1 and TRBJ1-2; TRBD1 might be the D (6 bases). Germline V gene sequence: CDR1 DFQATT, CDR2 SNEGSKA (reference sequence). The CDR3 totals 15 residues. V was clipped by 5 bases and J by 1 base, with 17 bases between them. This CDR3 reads CSAVTPRTVNYGYTF. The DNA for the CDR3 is TGCAGTGCTGTTACCCCTAGGACAGTTAACTATGGCTACACCTTC.

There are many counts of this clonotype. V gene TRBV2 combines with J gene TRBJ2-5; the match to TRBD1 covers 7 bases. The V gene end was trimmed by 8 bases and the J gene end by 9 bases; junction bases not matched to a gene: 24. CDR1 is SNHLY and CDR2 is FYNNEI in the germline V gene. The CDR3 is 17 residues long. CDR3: CASGTPASGTALSPQYF. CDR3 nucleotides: TGTGCCAGCGGGACCCCAGCCTCCGGGACAGCTTTATCTCCCCAGTACTTC. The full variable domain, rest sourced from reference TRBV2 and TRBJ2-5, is EPEVTQTPSHQVTQMGQEVILRCVPISNHLYFYWYRQILGQKVEFLVSFYNNEISEKSEIFDDQFSVERPDGSNFTLKIRSTKLEDSAMYFCASGTPASGTALSPQYFGPGTRLLVL.

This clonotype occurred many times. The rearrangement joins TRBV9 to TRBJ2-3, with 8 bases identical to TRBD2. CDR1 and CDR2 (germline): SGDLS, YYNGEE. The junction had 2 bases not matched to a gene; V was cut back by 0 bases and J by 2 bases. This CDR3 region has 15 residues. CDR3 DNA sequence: TGTGCCAGCAGCGTAGCGGGGGGGTTCACAGATACGCAGTATTTT. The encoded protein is CASSVAGGFTDTQYF.

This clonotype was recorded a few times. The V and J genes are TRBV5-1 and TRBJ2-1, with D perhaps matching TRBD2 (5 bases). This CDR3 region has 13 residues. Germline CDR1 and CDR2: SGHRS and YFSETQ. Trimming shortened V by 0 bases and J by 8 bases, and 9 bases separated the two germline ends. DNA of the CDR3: TGCGCCAGCAGCTTGGTGGTGGAGGATGAGCAGTTCTTC. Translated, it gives CASSLVVEDEQFF.